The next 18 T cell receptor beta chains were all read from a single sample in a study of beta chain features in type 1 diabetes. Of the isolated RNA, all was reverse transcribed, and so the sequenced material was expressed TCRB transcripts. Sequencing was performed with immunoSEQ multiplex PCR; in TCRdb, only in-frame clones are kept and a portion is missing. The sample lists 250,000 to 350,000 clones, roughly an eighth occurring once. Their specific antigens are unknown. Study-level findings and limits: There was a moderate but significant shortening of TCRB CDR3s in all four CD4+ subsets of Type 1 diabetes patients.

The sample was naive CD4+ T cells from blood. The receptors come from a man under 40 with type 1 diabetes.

The CDR3 DNA reads TGTGCCAGCACACAGTTGTTACCACAGGGCTATGGCTACACCTTC. Translation: CASTQLLPQGYGYTF. The chain is built from TRBV28 and TRBJ1-2, with D tentatively TRBD1 (6 bases). Trimming removed 7 bases from V and 4 bases from J, with 19 bases in between. The CDR3 covers 15 residues. The germline gives CDR1 MDHEN, CDR2 SYDVKM.

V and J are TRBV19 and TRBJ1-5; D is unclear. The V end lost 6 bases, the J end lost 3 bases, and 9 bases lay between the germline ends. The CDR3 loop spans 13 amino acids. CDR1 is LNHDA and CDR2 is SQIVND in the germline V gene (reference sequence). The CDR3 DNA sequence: TGTGCCAGTAGGGAGCGGGTCAATCAGCCCCAGCATTTT. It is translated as CASRERVNQPQHF. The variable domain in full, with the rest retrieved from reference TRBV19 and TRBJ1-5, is DGGITQSPKYLFRKEGQNVTLSCEQNLNHDAMYWYRQDPGQGLRLIYYSQIVNDFQKGDIAEGYSVSREKKESFPLTVTSAQKNPTAFYLCASRERVNQPQHFGDGTRLSIL.

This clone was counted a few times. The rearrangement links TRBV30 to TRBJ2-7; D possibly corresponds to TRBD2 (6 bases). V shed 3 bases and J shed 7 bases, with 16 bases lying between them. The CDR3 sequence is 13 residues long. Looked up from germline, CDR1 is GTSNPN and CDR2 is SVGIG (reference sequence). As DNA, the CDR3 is TGTGCCTGGAGGCTGAGGGGCGCGGGGGAGCAGTACTTC. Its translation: CAWRLRGAGEQYF.

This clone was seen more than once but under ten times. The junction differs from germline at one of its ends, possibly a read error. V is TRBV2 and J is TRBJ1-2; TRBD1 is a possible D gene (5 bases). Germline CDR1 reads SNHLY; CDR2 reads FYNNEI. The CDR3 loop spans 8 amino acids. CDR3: CASRRQSF. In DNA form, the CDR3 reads TGTGCCAGCAGACGACAGTCCTTC.

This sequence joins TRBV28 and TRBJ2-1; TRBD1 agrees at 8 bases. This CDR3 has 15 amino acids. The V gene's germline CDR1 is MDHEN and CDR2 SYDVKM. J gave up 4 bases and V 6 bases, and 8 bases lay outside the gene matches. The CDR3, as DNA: TGTGCCAGCAGCCAGACAGGGGCCCAGTACAATGAGCAGTTCTTC. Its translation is CASSQTGAQYNEQFF.

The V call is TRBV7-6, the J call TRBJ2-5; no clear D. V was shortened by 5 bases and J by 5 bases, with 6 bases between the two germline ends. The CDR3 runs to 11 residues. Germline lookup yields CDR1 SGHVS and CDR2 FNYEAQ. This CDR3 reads CASSPGETQYF. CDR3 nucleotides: TGTGCCAGCAGCCCCGGGGAGACCCAGTACTTC.

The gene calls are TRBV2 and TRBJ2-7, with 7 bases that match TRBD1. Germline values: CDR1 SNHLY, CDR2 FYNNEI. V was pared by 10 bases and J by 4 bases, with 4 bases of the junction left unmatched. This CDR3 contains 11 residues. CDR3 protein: CATSGQYEQYF. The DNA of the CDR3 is TGTGCCACCTCGGGACAGTACGAGCAGTACTTC. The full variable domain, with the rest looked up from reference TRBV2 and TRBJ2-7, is EPEVTQTPSHQVTQMGQEVILRCVPISNHLYFYWYRQILGQKVEFLVSFYNNEISEKSEIFDDQFSVERPDGSNFTLKIRSTKLEDSAMYFCATSGQYEQYFGPGTRLTVT.

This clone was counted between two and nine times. The CDR3 loop is CSASRYGYTF. CDR3 nucleotide sequence: TGCAGTGCCTCGAGATATGGCTACACCTTC. The chain uses TRBV20-1 and TRBJ1-2, with D uncertain. Germline V lookup: CDR1 DFQATT, CDR2 SNEGSKA (reference sequence). V lost 6 bases to trimming and J lost 5 bases, with 7 bases between them. This CDR3 contains 10 residues.

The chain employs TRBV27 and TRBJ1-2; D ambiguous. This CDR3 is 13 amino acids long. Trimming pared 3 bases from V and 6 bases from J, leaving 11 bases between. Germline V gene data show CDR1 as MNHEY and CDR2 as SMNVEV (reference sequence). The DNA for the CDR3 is TGTGCCAGCAGTTTCCGGGGTGGGAATGGCTACACCTTC. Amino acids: CASSFRGGNGYTF.

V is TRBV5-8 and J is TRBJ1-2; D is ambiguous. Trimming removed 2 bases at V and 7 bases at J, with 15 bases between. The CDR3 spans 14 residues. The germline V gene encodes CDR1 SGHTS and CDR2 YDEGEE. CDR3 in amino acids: CASSFTHSSGGYTF. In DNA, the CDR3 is TGTGCCAGCAGCTTCACTCATAGTTCGGGTGGCTACACCTTC.

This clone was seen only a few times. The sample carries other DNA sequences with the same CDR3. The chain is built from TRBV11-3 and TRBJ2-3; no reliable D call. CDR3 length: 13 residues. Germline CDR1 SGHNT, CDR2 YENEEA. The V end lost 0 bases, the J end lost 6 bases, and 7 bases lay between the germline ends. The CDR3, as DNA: TGTGCCAGCAGCTTAGATCACGGGGATACGCAGTATTTT. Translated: CASSLDHGDTQYF. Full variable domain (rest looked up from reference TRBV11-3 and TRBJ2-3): EAGVVQSPRYKIIEKKQPVAFWCNPISGHNTLYWYLQNLGQGPELLIRYENEEAVDDSQLPKDRFSAERLKGVDSTLKIQPAELGDSAVYLCASSLDHGDTQYFGPGTRLTVL.

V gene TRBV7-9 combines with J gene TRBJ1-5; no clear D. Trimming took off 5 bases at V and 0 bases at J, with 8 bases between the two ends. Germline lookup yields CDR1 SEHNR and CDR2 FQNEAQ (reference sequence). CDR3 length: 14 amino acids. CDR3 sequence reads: CASSLDNSNQPQHF. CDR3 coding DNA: TGTGCCAGCAGCCTAGACAATAGCAATCAGCCCCAGCATTTT.

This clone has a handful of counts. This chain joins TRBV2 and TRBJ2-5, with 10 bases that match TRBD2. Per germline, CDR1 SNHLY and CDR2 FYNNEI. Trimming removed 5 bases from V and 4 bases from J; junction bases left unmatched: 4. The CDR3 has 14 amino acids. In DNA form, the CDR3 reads TGTGCCAGCAGTTTAGCGGGAGGCGGAGAGACCCAGTACTTC. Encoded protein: CASSLAGGGETQYF.

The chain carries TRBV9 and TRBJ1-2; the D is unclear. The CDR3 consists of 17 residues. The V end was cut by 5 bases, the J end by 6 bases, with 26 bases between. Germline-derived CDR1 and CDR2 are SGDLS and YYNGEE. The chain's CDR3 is CASSLLSGGRNGNGYTF. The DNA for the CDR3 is TGTGCCAGCAGTCTCCTCTCGGGAGGGCGTAACGGGAATGGCTACACCTTC.

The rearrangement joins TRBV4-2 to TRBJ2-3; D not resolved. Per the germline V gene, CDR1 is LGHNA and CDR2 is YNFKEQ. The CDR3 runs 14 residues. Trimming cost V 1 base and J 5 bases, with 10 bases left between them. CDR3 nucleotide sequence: TGTGCCAGCAGCCAAGCTATCTCTGGAGATACGCAGTATTTT. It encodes CASSQAISGDTQYF.

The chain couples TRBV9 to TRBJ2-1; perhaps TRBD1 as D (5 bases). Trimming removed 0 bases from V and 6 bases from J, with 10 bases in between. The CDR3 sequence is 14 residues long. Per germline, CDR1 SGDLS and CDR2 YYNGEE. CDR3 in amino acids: CASSVEGRGNEQFF. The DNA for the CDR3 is TGTGCCAGCAGCGTAGAAGGAAGGGGCAATGAGCAGTTCTTC.

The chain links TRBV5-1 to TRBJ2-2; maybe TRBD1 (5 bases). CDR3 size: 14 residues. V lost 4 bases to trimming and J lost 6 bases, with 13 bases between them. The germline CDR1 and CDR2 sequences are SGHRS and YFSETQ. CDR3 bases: TGCGCCAGCAGCCCTTTACAGGCCGCCGGGGAGCTGTTTTTT. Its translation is CASSPLQAAGELFF.

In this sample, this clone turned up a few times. The CDR3 protein is CASSLEVRLAGDGEQFF. As DNA, the CDR3 is TGTGCCAGCAGCTTGGAAGTTCGGCTAGCGGGAGATGGTGAGCAGTTCTTC. The V call is TRBV5-4, the J call TRBJ2-1; TRBD2 matches 10 bases. The ends lost 0 bases at V and 9 bases at J; junction bases unmatched: 12. Germline V CDR1 and CDR2: SGHNT, YYREEE (reference sequence). The CDR3 has 17 residues.